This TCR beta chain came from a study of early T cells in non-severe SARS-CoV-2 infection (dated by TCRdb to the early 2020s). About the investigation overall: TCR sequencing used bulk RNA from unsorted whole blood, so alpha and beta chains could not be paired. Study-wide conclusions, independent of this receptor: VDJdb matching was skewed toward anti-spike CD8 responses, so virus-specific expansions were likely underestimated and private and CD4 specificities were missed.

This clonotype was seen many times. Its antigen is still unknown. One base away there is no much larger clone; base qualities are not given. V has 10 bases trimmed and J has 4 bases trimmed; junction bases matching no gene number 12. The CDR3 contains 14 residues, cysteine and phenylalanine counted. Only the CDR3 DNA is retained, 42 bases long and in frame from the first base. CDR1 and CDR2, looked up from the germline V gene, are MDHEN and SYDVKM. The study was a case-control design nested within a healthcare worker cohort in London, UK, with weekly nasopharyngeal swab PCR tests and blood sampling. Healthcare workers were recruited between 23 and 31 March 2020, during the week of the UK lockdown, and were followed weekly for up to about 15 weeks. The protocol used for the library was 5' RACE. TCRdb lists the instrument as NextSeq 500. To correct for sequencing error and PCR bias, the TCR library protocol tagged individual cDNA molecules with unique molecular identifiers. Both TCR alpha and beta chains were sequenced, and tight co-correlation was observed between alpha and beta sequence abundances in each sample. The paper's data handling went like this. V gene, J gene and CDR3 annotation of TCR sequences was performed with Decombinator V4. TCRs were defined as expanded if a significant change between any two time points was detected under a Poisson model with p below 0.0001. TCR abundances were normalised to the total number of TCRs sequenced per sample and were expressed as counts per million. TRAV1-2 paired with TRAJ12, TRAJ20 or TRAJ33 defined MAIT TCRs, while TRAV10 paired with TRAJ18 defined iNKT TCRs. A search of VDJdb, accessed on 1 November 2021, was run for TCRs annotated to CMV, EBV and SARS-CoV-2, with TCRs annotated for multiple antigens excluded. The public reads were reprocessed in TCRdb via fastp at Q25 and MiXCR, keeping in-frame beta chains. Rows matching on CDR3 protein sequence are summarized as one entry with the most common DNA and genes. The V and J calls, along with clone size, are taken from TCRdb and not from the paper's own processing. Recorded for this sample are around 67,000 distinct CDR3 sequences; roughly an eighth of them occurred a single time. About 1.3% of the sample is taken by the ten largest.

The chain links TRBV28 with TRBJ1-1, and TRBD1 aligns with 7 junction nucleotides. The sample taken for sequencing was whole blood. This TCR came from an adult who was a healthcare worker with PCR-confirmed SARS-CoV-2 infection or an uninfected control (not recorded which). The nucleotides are TGTGCCACCCTGAGACAGGGCAAGGGCACTGAAGCTTTCTTT. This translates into CATLRQGKGTEAFF. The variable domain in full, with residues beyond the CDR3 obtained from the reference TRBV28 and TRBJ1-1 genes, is DVKVTQSSRYLVKRTGEKVFLECVQDMDHENMFWYRQDPGLGLRLIYFSYDVKMKEKGDIPEGYSVSREKKERFSLILESASTNQTSMYLCATLRQGKGTEAFFGQGTRLTVV.